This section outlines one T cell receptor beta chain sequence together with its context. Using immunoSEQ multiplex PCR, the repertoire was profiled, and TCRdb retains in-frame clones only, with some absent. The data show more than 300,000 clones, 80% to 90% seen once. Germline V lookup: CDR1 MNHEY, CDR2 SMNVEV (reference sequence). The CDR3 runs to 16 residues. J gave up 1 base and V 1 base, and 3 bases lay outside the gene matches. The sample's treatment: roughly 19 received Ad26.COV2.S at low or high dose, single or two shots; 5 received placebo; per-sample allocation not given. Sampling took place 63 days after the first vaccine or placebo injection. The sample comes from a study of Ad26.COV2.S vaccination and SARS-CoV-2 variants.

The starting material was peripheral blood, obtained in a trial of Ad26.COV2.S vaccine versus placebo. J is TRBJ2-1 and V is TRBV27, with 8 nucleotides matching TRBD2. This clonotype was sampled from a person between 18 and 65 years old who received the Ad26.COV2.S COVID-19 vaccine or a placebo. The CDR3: CASSLFTGGSYNEQFF. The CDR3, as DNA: TGTGCCAGCAGTTTATTTACGGGAGGGTCCTACAATGAGCAGTTCTTC.